This TCR beta chain stems from a study of regulatory T cells in long-lasting Graves disease (dated by TCRdb to about 2021). General notes on the study: Patients with newly diagnosed Graves' disease had been on antithyroid drugs for under 3 months. Patients with persistent Graves' disease were compared with patients with newly diagnosed Graves' disease using TCR sequencing and RNA sequencing of peripheral blood. The study was conducted in China and was registered as a clinical trial. A total of around 35 samples underwent TCR sequencing: 13 from persistent and around 20 from newly diagnosed Graves' disease patients. Here is what the overall study found, with its caveats: The authors noted that the small sample size was a limitation that may lower accuracy. Persistent disease showed preferential use of TRBV28, TRBJ1-2 and TRBJ2-5, whereas newly diagnosed disease favored TRBV20-1 and TRBJ2-1. The study examined only peripheral blood because the primary lesion, thyroid tissue, could not be accessed. Persistent patients shared more public clonotypes among themselves (around 2,500) than newly diagnosed patients did (over 950). Compared with newly diagnosed patients, persistent Graves' disease patients had lower TCR Shannon entropy and fewer highly expanded clones, which suggests clonal expansion. Sequencing and analysis were restricted to the TCR beta chain.

The library relied on multiplex PCR. Sequencing relied on an Illumina HiSeq 4000. iRepertoire HTBI primers and Arm-PCR amplification of CDR3 regions were used to construct TCR beta libraries. Before sequencing, the PCR products underwent gel purification. Per the authors' processing: Across samples, roughly 60 TRBV and over 11 TRBJ segments were identified and used for gene usage analysis of CDR3 amino acid clonotypes. COPE and FqMerger were used to merge filtered high-quality paired reads into contigs. Contigs were aligned with BLAST to IMGT TRBV, TRBD and TRBJ reference genes, and CDR3 was defined per IMGT. Highly expanded clones were defined as clonotypes with a frequency above 0.1%. Repertoire diversity was measured by Shannon entropy, and V-J evenness by the Gini coefficient. A clonotype was considered public if more than one individual shared it. The raw public data were reprocessed by TCRdb itself: fastp quality trimming at Q25, MiXCR clonotype calling, in-frame beta chains only. Duplicate CDR3 protein sequences are folded into a single record with the most common DNA and genes. These V and J calls rely on TCRdb rather than the paper's analysis. For this sample the table gives approximately 440,000 distinct CDR3 sequences, of which roughly 15% were detected only once. Over 9% of the sample comes from the top ten.

The time point label on this specimen signifies: newly diagnosed GD, antithyroid drugs for less than 3 months. For both TCR sequencing and RNA sequencing, RNA was extracted from PBMCs using TRIzol. The diagnosis of Graves' disease was made according to American Thyroid Association guidelines. Patients for the study were recruited at an endocrinology department in Xi'an, China. Each patient gave roughly 8.4 milliliters of peripheral blood, collected in an EDTA anticoagulant tube. Ficoll Paque Plus density gradient separation was used to isolate PBMCs, and no further T cell sorting was done. An Agilent 2100 Bioanalyzer and agarose gel were used to check RNA quality, and a NanoDrop 2000 was used to measure RNA concentration. The CDR3 holds 13 amino acids from the cysteine to the phenylalanine. The retained sequence is limited to the CDR3, 39 bases, with the frame set at the first base. From the germline V gene, CDR1 is MNHNS and CDR2 is SASEGT. Deletion took 6 bases off V and 0 bases off J, with a span of 6 bases between the germline ends.

There are many counts of this clonotype. Its target antigen remains unknown. No base quality values were provided; no much bigger clone lies one nucleotide off. These data were also filed under a second study, of T cells in Graves' hyperthyroidism and ophthalmopathy. In that second paper, the authors write: A patient counted as having stable Graves' hyperthyroidism if no progression to ophthalmopathy occurred over 18 months of follow-up. Hyperthyroidism patients were newly diagnosed, had a disease duration of under 2 months, and were aged 18 to 65 years. Any patient with an uncontrolled infection, another autoimmune disease, pregnancy or lactation was excluded. Diagnoses were based on clinical symptoms, serum thyroxine and TRAb, thyroid ultrasound and orbital computed tomography. The TCR CDR3 was subjected to a first round of RT-PCR using the HTBI primer set and the Qiagen OneStep RT-PCR kit. Blood samples also contained most of the expanded thyroid clonotypes (frequency above 0.001), which suggests that blood repertoires may reflect thyroid immune responses. A 13 V-J signature model separated ophthalmopathy from stable hyperthyroidism, with nearly 90% sensitivity and roughly 82% specificity in cross-validation and 80%/75% in testing. In validation, the model predicted progression to ophthalmopathy a median of about 6.5 months before onset, with roughly 70% sensitivity and just under 75% specificity. A discovery cohort of about a hundred patients, roughly 45 with Graves' ophthalmopathy and 55 to 65 with stable Graves' hyperthyroidism, was used to find distinguishing TCR V-J signatures. Prospective prediction of ophthalmopathy was tested in an independent validation cohort of fewer than 20 hyperthyroidism patients and around 16 patients who later progressed to ophthalmopathy. The 100 or so discovery patients were randomly split 7:3 into training and test sets. In addition, the study compared T-cell repertoires in thyroid tissue and in blood from about 6 Graves' hyperthyroidism patients. After blood sampling, hyperthyroidism patients were treated with methimazole at a starting dose of 30 mg daily, and ophthalmopathy patients were treated with high-dose intravenous methylprednisolone. Libraries were constructed in a second round of multiplex PCR, after which size selection and purification were performed. Sequencing of the libraries was done on an Illumina HiSeq2000 using paired-end 100 bp reads. SOAPnuke was used to process the raw data, with reads discarded if the reads contained adapters or uncalled bases, had a mean Phred below 15, or lacked an exact constant-primer or identifier match. COPE v1.2.5 was used to merge the high-quality paired reads, and each unique nucleotide sequence was defined as a clonotype. MiTCR v1.1 was used to align the clonotypes against IMGT TRBV, TRBD and TRBJ reference segments. Only V-J combinations with frequency above 0.0001, covering 99% to 99.2% of repertoires, were analysed. The TCS score was defined as the ratio of F50 (clonal expansion) to E x V (chaos), calculated using BLOSUM62-based TCRdist between CDR3 peptides within each V-J. Welch's t-statistics and random forest reduced several hundred V-J features to roughly 13, which were used in a naive Bayes classifier (R e1071). Sample size was not statistically predetermined, and investigators were not blinded to group allocation. The paper reports TCR Vbeta CDR3 sequencing of roughly 140 peripheral blood samples: around 41 ophthalmopathy, roughly 80 hyperthyroidism and around 17 progressor patients.

The chain employs TRBV6-1 and TRBJ1-5; the D gene is unclear. The sample here was peripheral blood mononuclear cells (PBMCs), taken at new diagnosis, from a patient treated with antithyroid drugs. This sequence originates from a man aged 35 to 55 with Graves disease. Donor details come from another sample of the same person, matched by shared clones. The CDR3 corresponds to CASREDSNQPQHF. The base sequence is TGTGCCAGCAGAGAGGATAGCAATCAGCCCCAGCATTTT.